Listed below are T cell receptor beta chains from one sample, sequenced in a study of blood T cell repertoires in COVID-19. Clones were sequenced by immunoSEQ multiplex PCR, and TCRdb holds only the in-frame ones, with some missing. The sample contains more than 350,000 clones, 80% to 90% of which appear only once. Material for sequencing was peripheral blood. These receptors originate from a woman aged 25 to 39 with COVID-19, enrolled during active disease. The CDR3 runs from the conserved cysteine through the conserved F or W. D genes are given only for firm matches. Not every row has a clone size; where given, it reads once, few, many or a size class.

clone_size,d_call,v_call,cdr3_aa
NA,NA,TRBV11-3,CASSFEWRSQGNEQFF
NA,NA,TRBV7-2,CASSLNGGLSYGYTF
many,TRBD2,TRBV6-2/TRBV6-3,CASSISGGSSYEQYF
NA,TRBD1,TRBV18,CASSPPGGSPLHF
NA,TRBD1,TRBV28,CASSGGDRAYSGYTF
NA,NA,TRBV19,CASNGGLAQGEQFF
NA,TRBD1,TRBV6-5,CASSSLGQGQAFF
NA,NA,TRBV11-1,CASSLRDTISYEQYF
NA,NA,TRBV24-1,CATSDFTLVEGTQYF
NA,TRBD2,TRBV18,CASSPPSSGRNNEQFF
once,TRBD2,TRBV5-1,CASSLEGSGGVYVYEQYF
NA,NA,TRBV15,CATSRDIQPQHF
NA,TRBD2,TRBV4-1,CASSQGTSGIYEQYF
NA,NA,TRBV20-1,CSARVIGGYTF
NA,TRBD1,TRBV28,CASSGPGTVRPLHF
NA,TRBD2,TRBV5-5,CASSPGLAGGRSDTQYF
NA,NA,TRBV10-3,CAISESVRDNGYTF
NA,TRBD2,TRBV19,CASSSTPAGGLYNEQFF
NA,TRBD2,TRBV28,CASNLAGGLGTDTQYF
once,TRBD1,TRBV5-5,CASSRTGGDEKLFF